Listed below are T cell receptor beta chains from one sample, sequenced in a study of neurological immune-mediated disorders. TCRdb re-called the 5' RACE reads with MiXCR, one entry per CDR3 protein. Among 14,000 or so distinct CDR3 sequences, about 12% were seen once, and the ten largest hold 41%. Material for sequencing was CD8+ T cells from blood. These TCRs come from a female donor with HTLV-1-associated myelopathy (HAM/TSP). CDR3s include the opening cysteine and the closing phenylalanine or tryptophan. D genes are given only for firm matches. The size field reads once, few, many or a size class.

many	TRBV7-9	TRBJ2-3	TRBD2	TGTGCCAGCAGCCACCGGGACTACACAGATACGCAGTATTTT	CASSHRDYTDTQYF
many	TRBV11-2	TRBJ2-7	.	TGTGCCAGCAGCTTAGAATTAACCATCTCCTACGAGCAGTACTTC	CASSLELTISYEQYF
medium-sized	TRBV7-9	TRBJ1-1	.	TGTGCCAGCAGCCCTCGGACCCCTCTGAACACTGAAGCTTTCTTT	CASSPRTPLNTEAFF
few	TRBV19	TRBJ2-7	TRBD2	TGTGCCAGTAGTATAGAGGGACTAGCGGGAGCCTACGAGCAGTACTTC	CASSIEGLAGAYEQYF
many	TRBV20-1	TRBJ2-3	TRBD1	TGCAGTGCTGATGACAGGGGAGTACGGACTGGCACAGATACGCAGTATTTT	CSADDRGVRTGTDTQYF
many	TRBV6-1	TRBJ2-6	TRBD2	TGTGCCACCCCACTCCTTGCCGGGACTAGCGGGGCTGGGGCCAACGTCCTGACTTTC	CATPLLAGTSGAGANVLTF
many	TRBV6-5	TRBJ2-1	.	TGTGCCAGCAGTTACGAGGAACGGGGGCCCAATGAGCAGTTCTTC	CASSYEERGPNEQFF
many	TRBV20-1	TRBJ2-7	TRBD2	TGCAGTGCTAGAGGGACAATAGCGGGAGGTCTCTACGAGCAGTACTTC	CSARGTIAGGLYEQYF
many	TRBV7-2	TRBJ2-7	TRBD1	TGTGCCAGCAGCTTAGAACAGGGGGGAAGCTACGAGCAGTACTTC	CASSLEQGGSYEQYF
many	TRBV29-1	TRBJ2-1	.	TGCAGCGTTGAGAAGACAGAGCCTGAGCAGTTCTTC	CSVEKTEPEQFF